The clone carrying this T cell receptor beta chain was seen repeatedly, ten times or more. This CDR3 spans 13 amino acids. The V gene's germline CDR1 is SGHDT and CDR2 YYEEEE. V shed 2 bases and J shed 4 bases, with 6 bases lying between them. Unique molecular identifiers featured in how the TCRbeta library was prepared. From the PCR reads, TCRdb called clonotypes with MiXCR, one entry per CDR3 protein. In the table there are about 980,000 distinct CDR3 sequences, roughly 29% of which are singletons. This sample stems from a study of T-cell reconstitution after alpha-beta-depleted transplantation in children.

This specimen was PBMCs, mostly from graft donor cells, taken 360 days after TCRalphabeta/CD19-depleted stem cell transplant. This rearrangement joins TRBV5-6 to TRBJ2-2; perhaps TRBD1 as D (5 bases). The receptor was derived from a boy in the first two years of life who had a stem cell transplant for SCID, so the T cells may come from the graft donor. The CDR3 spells CASSFGATGELFF. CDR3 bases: TGTGCCAGCAGCTTTGGGGCCACCGGGGAGCTGTTTTTT.